Listed below are T cell receptor beta chains from one sample, sequenced in a study of TIL therapy for anti-PD-1-resistant metastatic lung cancer. Using immunoSEQ multiplex PCR, the repertoire was profiled, and TCRdb retains in-frame clones only, with some absent. Found here are approximately 92,000 clones, around 71% of them singletons; the top ten hold approximately 11%. The sample here was tumor tissue, taken at baseline. The receptors were sampled from a person aged 25-79 years with non-small cell lung cancer. Both conserved end residues are part of each CDR3. A D gene is named only where the DNA matches it firmly. Not every row has a clone size; where given, it reads once, few, many or a size class.

clone size	D gene	CDR3 length	V gene	J gene	CDR3 DNA	CDR3 protein
.	TRBD2	13	TRBV19	TRBJ2-7	TGTGCCAGTAGGGGACTAGAATCCTACGAGCAGTACTTC	CASRGLESYEQYF
few	TRBD1	13	TRBV7-9	TRBJ1-1	TGTGCCAGCAGCCCGACAGGGGGCACTGAAGCTTTCTTT	CASSPTGGTEAFF
once	.	13	TRBV28	TRBJ1-4	TGTGCCAGTCTTCGGACGAAGAATGAAAAACTGTTTTTT	CASLRTKNEKLFF
.	.	16	TRBV10-3	TRBJ1-1	TGTGCCATCAGTGAGATACCTGGATTTACCCGCACTGAAGCTTTCTTT	CAISEIPGFTRTEAFF
.	.	14	TRBV19	TRBJ1-5	TGTGCCAGTAGTATAGCGGGCAATGGGCAGCCCCAGCATTTT	CASSIAGNGQPQHF
.	TRBD1	15	TRBV4-1	TRBJ2-7	TGCGCCAGCAGCTACCGGGACAGGGGTGTCAACGAGCAGTACTTC	CASSYRDRGVNEQYF
.	TRBD1	14	TRBV19	TRBJ2-2	TGTGCCAGTAGCATGACAGGGGGTACCGGGGAGCTGTTTTTT	CASSMTGGTGELFF
.	TRBD1	15	TRBV24-1	TRBJ2-1	TGTGCCACCATGGATTCCGGGACAGGGTATCATGAGCAGTTCTTC	CATMDSGTGYHEQFF
.	TRBD1	14	TRBV5-1	TRBJ1-4	TGCGCCAGCAGCACAAGACAGGGGGCGGAAAAACTGTTTTTT	CASSTRQGAEKLFF
.	.	16	TRBV6-5	TRBJ2-1	TGTGCCAGCAGTTACGCGTCGGGAAGACCCTACAATGAGCAGTTCTTC	CASSYASGRPYNEQFF
many	.	16	TRBV7-9	TRBJ1-6	TGTGCCAGCACCCCAGGGTATGAGGGCTATAATTCACCCCTCCACTTT	CASTPGYEGYNSPLHF
.	.	13	TRBV7-9	TRBJ2-7	TGTGCCAGCAGTCAGCCCGGGGGCTACGAGCAGTACTTC	CASSQPGGYEQYF
.	.	14	TRBV19	TRBJ2-7	TGTGCCAGTAGTAGCGGGGCCGGGTTGGGGGAGCAGTACTTC	CASSSGAGLGEQYF
.	TRBD2	14	TRBV5-5	TRBJ2-7	TGTGCCAGCAGCTTGGCGGGGGGAGGGGACGAGCAGTACTTC	CASSLAGGGDEQYF
.	TRBD2	16	TRBV9	TRBJ2-1	TGTGCCAGCAGCGTAGCTGGGCGGGGGGGCCAGAATGAGCAGTTCTTC	CASSVAGRGGQNEQFF
.	.	15	TRBV27	TRBJ2-1	TGTGCCAGCAGCCAGACACCGGGACTCAACAATGAGCAGTTCTTC	CASSQTPGLNNEQFF
once	.	13	TRBV12-3/TRBV12-4	TRBJ1-3	TGTGCCAGCAGCCAGAGCTCTGGAAACACCATATATTTT	CASSQSSGNTIYF
.	.	13	TRBV30	TRBJ2-5	TGTGCCTGCAAAACAGGAGCCGGGGGGACCCAGTACTTC	CACKTGAGGTQYF
.	.	14	TRBV9	TRBJ2-5	TGTGCCAGCAGCGTAGACGGGATAGGAGAGACCCAGTACTTC	CASSVDGIGETQYF
.	.	15	TRBV9	TRBJ2-7	TGTGCCAGCAGCGTAGGGCCAGGGGAGAGCTACGAGCAGTACTTC	CASSVGPGESYEQYF
few	.	14	TRBV3-1/TRBV3-2	TRBJ1-5	TGTGCCAGCAGCCAAGGTCAAGAGTTTCAGCCCCAGCATTTT	CASSQGQEFQPQHF
.	.	14	TRBV7-2	TRBJ2-7	TGTGCCAGCAGCCAAAGGGGCGACTCCTACGAGCAGTACTTC	CASSQRGDSYEQYF
.	.	13	TRBV5-5	TRBJ2-7	TGTGCCAGCAGCTTGGGAGGGACGGGGGAGCAGTACTTC	CASSLGGTGEQYF
.	.	17	TRBV7-9	TRBJ2-1	TGTGCCAGCAGCAAGGTCGGGCAGACCAGCTCCTACAATGAGCAGTTCTTC	CASSKVGQTSSYNEQFF
once	TRBD1	16	TRBV24-1	TRBJ2-5	TGTGCCACCAGTGATTGGACAGGGGGCGCGGAAGAGACCCAGTACTTC	CATSDWTGGAEETQYF
.	.	13	TRBV6-5	TRBJ2-3	TGTGCCAGCAGTTGGACAGGCACAGATACGCAGTATTTT	CASSWTGTDTQYF
.	.	14	TRBV7-2	TRBJ2-5	TGTGCCAGCAGCTTACGGTCAGGGAAAGAGACCCAGTACTTC	CASSLRSGKETQYF
.	TRBD2	16	TRBV5-1	TRBJ2-3	TGCGCCAGCAGCTTGGGACTAGCGGGGGGGGCAGATACGCAGTATTTT	CASSLGLAGGADTQYF
.	.	13	TRBV28	TRBJ1-6	TGTGCCAGCAGCCTGACTGCGGATTCACCCCTCCACTTT	CASSLTADSPLHF
few	.	13	TRBV7-3	TRBJ1-6	TGTGCCAGCAGCATCGGACCTAATTCACCCCTCCACTTT	CASSIGPNSPLHF
once	.	13	TRBV3-1/TRBV3-2	TRBJ2-3	TGTGCCAGCAGCCAAGTTGAGCGGGATACGCAGTATTTT	CASSQVERDTQYF
.	TRBD2	12	TRBV3-1/TRBV3-2	TRBJ2-3	TGTGCCAGCAGAAGGACTAGAGATACGCAGTATTTT	CASRRTRDTQYF
.	.	12	TRBV12-3/TRBV12-4	TRBJ2-1	TGTGCCAGCAGTCCGGGGAACAATGAGCAGTTCTTC	CASSPGNNEQFF
.	.	16	TRBV19	TRBJ1-2	TGTGCCAGTAGTACCTCCGCGGGACGCCGGGGCTATGGCTACACCTTC	CASSTSAGRRGYGYTF
.	.	14	TRBV3-1/TRBV3-2	TRBJ2-6	TGTGCCAGCAGCCAAGTTGCGAGGGCCAACGTCCTGACTTTC	CASSQVARANVLTF
.	TRBD1	15	TRBV11-3	TRBJ2-7	TGTGCCAGCAGCTTACGGACAGGGGGAAACTACGAGCAGTACTTC	CASSLRTGGNYEQYF
.	.	12	TRBV29-1	TRBJ2-5	TGCAGCGTTGTTCAACAACGGGAGACCCAGTACTTC	CSVVQQRETQYF
.	.	15	TRBV5-1	TRBJ2-2	TGCGCCAGCAGCTTACGGGGTTATAACACCGGGGAGCTGTTTTTT	CASSLRGYNTGELFF
.	TRBD2	19	TRBV3-1/TRBV3-2	TRBJ2-7	TGTGCCAGCAGCCATCGGCCAGGGACGAGCGGGAGGGCCCTTTACGAGCAGTACTTC	CASSHRPGTSGRALYEQYF
.	.	13	TRBV14	TRBJ1-1	TGTGCCAGCAGCCAAGAGATGGCGCCTGAAGCTTTCTTT	CASSQEMAPEAFF